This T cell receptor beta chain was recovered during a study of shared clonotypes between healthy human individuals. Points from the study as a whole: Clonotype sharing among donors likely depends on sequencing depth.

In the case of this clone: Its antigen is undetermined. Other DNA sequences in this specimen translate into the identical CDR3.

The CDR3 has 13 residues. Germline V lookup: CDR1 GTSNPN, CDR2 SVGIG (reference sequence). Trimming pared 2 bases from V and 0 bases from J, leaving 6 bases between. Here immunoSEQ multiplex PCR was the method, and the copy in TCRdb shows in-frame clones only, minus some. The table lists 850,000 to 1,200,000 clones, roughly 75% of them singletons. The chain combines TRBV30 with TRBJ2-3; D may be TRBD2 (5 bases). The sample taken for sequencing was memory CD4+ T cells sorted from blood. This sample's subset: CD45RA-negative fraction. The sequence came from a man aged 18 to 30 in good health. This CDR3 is CAWSRGSTDTQYF. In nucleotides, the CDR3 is TGTGCCTGGAGTAGAGGGAGCACAGATACGCAGTATTTT.